This TCR beta chain was sequenced in a study of T-cell reconstitution after alpha-beta-depleted transplantation in children. CDR3 size: 14 residues. V was pared by 5 bases and J by 8 bases, with 15 bases between. CDR1 and CDR2 from the germline V gene are SEHNR and FQNEAQ (reference sequence). Unique molecular identifiers tagged the TCRbeta library. TCRdb itself ran the PCR reads through MiXCR, one entry per CDR3 protein. The sample carries about 500,000 distinct CDR3 sequences, around a third recorded once. The TCR comes from a human donor who donated a stem cell graft to a child with aplastic anemia. The sequences come from PBMCs from the stem cell graft donor, collected from the stem cell graft. This rearrangement joins TRBV7-9 to TRBJ1-4, with D unclear. The CDR3 reads CASSLDSSREKLFF. The DNA of the CDR3 is TGTGCCAGCAGCCTAGACTCCTCTCGGGAAAAACTGTTTTTT.